The clone carrying this T cell receptor (beta chain) was seen once. Its antigen is unidentified. The record originates from a study of graft-versus-host responses after intestinal transplantation. TCRdb keeps only in-frame clones here, not all; method: immunoSEQ multiplex PCR. The sample holds tens of thousands of clones, about 95% seen once. Germline CDR1 reads SGDLS; CDR2 reads YYNGEE. The CDR3 spans 14 residues. V was trimmed by 5 bases and J by 2 bases, leaving 11 bases between them. The chain carries TRBV9 and TRBJ2-1; D possibly corresponds to TRBD2 (6 bases). This TCR was recovered from a human donor who was the organ donor for an intestinal transplant. This specimen consisted of unstimulated CD4+ T cells sorted from spleen or lymph node cells, obtained before transplant. The CDR3 region has the DNA TGTGCCAGCAGGGCGGGGAATACCTACAATGAGCAGTTCTTC. Its translation: CASRAGNTYNEQFF.